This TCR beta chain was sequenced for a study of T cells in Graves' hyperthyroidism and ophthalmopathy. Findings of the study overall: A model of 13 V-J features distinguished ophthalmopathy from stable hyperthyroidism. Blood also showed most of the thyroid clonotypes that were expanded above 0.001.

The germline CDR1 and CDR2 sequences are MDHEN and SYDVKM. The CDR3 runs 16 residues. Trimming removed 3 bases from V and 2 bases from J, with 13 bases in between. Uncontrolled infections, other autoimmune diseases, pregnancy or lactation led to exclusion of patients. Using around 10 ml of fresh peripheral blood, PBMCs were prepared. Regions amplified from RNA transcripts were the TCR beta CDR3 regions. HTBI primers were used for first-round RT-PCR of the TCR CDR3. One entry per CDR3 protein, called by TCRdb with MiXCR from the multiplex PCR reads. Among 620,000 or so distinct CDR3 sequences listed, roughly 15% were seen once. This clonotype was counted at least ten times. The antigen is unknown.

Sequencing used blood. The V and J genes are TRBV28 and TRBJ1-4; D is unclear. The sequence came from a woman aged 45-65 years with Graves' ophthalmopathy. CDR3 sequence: CASSFGPEGTNEKLFF. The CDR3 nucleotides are TGTGCCAGCAGTTTCGGGCCCGAGGGCACTAATGAAAAACTGTTTTTT.